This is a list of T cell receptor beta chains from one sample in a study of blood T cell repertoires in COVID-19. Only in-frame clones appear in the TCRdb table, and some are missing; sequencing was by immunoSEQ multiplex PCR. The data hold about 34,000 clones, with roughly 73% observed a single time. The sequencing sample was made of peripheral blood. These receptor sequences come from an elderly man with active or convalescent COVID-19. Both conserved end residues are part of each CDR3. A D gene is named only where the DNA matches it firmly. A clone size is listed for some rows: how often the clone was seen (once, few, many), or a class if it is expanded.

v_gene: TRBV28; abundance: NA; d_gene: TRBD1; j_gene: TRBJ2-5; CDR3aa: CASSLGGQGPRETQYF
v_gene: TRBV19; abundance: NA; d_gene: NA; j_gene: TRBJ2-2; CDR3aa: CASSIPGITGELFF
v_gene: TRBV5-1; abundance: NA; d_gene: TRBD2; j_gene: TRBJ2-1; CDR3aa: CASSLSSGKYNEQFF
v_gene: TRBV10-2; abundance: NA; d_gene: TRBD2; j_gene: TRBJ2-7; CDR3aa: CASRPLAGGPPHF
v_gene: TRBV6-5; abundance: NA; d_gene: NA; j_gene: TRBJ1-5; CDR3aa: CAIRGRENQPQHF
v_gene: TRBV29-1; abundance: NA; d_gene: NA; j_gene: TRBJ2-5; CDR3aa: CSVDWLEREVETQYF
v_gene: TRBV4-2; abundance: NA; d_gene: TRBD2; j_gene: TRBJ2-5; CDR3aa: CASSQDLGLAGEETQYF
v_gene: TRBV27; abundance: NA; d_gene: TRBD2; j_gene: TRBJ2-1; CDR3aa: CASTTPGGGREQFF
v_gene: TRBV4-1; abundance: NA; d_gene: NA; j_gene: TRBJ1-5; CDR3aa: CASSQEYQDYQPQHF
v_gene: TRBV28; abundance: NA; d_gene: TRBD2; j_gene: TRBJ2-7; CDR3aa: CASSRTSAGYEQYF
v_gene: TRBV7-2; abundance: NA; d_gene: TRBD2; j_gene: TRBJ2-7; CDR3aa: CASSLRGSGSSYEQYF
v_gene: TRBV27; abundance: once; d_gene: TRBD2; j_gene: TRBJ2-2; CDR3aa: CASSPGLAGGELFF
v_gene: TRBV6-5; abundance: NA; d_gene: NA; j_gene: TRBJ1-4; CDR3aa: CASSYSPTPTNEKLFF
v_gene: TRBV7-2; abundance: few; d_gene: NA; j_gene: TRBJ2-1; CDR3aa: CASSLETRGNEQFF
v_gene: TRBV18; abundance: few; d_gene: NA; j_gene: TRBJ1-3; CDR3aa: CASSPLTPRKGDSGNTIYF
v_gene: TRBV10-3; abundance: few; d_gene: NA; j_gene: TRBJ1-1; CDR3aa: CAISESGGGAEAFF
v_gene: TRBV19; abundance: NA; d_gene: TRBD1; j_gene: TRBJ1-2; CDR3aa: CASSTGTATYGYTF
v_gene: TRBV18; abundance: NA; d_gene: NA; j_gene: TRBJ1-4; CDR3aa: CASSPPDVGGSGEKLFF
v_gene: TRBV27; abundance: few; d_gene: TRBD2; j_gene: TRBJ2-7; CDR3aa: CASSFRAGGPFNEQYF
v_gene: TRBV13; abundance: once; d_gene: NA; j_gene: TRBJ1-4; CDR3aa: CASSRGGFGEKLFF
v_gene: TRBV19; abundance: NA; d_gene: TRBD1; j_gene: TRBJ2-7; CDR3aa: CASSTGQSAYEQYF
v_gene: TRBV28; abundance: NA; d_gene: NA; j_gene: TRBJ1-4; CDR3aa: CASHREQIKKLFF
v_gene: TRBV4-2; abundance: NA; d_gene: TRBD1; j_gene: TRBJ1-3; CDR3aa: CASSPDRGNTIYF
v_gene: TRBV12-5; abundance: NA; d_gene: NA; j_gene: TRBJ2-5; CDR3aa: CASGPETGSPYF
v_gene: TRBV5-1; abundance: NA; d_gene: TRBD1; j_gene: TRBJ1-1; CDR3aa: CASSLTQLQGAWTFF
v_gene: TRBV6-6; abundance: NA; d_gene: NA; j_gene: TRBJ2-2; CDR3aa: CASSPENTGELFF
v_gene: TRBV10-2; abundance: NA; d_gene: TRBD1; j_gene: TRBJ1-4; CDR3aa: CASSGQGILEKLFF
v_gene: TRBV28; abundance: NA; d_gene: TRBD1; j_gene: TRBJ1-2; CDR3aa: CASSYRGGYGYTF
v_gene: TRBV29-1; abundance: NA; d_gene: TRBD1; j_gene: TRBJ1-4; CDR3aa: CSVAQGSYEKLFF
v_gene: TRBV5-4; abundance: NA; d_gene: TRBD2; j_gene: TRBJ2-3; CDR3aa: CASSLKVAGGPTDTQYF
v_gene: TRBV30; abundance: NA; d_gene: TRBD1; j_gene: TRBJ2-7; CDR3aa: CAWSLRGQGNYEQYF
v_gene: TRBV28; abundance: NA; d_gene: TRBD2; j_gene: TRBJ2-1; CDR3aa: CASSSTGTSGRAAGNEQFF
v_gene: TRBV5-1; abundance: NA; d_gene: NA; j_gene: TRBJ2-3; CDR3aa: CASSLYLGPDTQYF
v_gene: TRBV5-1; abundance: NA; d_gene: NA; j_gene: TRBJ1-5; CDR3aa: CASSLGTQGWLNQPQHF
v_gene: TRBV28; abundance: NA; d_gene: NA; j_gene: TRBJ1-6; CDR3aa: CASSLQGPNSPLHF
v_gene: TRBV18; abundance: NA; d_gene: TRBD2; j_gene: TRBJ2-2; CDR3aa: CASSSNGLAGNTGELFF
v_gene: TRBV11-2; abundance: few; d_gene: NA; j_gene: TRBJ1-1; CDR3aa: CASSLEGFAFF
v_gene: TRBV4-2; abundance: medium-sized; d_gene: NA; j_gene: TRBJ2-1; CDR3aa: CASSQESVTYNEQFF
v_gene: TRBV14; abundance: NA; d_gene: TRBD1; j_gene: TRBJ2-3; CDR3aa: CASSQGRNRGLDTQYF
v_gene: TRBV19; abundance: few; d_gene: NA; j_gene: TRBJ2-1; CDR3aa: CASSKDYHEQFF
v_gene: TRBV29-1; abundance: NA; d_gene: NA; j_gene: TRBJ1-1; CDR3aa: CSMSRNMNTEAFF
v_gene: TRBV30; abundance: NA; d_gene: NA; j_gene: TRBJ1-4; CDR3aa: CAWSVPGGKEKLFF
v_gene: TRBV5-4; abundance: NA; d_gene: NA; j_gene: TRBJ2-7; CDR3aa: CASSLDRESPYF
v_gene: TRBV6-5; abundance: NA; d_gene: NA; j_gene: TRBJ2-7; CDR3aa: CASSKPGQYEQYF
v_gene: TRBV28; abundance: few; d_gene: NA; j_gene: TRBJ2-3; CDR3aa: CASSLPGVTDTQYF
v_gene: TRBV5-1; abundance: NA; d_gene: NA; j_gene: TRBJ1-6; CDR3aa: CASSLAGNSPLHF
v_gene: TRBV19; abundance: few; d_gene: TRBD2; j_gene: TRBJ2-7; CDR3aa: CASSREGTSGRPYF
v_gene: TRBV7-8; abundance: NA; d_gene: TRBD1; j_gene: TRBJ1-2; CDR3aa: CASSLGPQGAYGYTF
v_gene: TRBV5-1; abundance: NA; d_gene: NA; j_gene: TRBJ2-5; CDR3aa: CASSAGGWETQYF
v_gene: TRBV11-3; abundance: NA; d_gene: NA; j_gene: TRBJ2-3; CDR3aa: CASSTFPRGTDTQYF
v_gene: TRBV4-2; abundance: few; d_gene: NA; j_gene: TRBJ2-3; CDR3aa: CASSQGRGSDWSADTQYF
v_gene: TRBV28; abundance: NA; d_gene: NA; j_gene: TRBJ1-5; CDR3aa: CASSTGGQPQHF